Shown below are 21 T cell receptor beta chains from a single sample sequenced in a study of vaccination and CD4 T cells after COVID-19. Sequence data for DNA of cultured CD4+ T cells were generated by the Oncomine TCR Beta short-read assay. Each CDR3 protein is one row after TCRdb ran MiXCR on the PCR reads. The data show 5,500 to 8,000 distinct CDR3 sequences, 50% seen once. Antigen specificity for these receptors is unknown. The treatment was: approximately 9-day PBMC culture with coronavirus spike peptide pools or control peptides (ViraFEST assay). Prior to the COVID-19 pandemic (2011-2018), the unexposed donor's CD4+ T cells were collected. The sequenced material came from CD4+ T cells from blood, cultured in vitro. Receptors were obtained from a human donor in good health.

This clonotype was picked up one time. The rearrangement links TRBV7-9 to TRBJ1-1, with D perhaps matching TRBD1 (5 bases). V lost 5 bases, J lost 4 bases, and 17 bases lay in between. The CDR3 loop spans 15 amino acids. CDR1 is SEHNR and CDR2 is FQNEAQ in the germline V gene (reference sequence). The CDR3 nucleotides are TGTGCCAGCAGCCGACCCGGGGCATTAGGCACTGAAGCTTTCTTT. It codes for CASSRPGALGTEAFF. The variable domain in full, with the rest retrieved from reference TRBV7-9 and TRBJ1-1, is DTGVSQNPRHKITKRGQNVTFRCDPISEHNRLYWYRQTLGQGPEFLTYFQNEAQLEKSRLLSDRFSAERPKGSFSTLEIQRTEQGDSAMYLCASSRPGALGTEAFFGQGTRLTVV.

The chain is built from TRBV23-1 and TRBJ2-7; 11 bases match TRBD1. TRBV23-1 is filed as an ORF, its function uncertain. CDR3 length: 15 residues. V lost 6 bases, J lost 4 bases, and 8 bases stayed unmatched. CDR3 DNA: TGCGCCAGCAGCCGGGACAGGGGGGGATTTTACGAGCAGTACTTC. Its translation is CASSRDRGGFYEQYF.

This sequence joins TRBV12-3 or TRBV12-4 and TRBJ1-6; unclear D gene. V was shortened by 2 bases and J by 9 bases, with 11 bases between the two germline ends. The CDR3 runs to 14 residues. The CDR3 DNA sequence: TGTGCCAGCAGTTTAAGGGTAGTACGTTCACCCCTCCACTTT. It specifies CASSLRVVRSPLHF.

This chain links TRBV6-1 with TRBJ2-1; D is perhaps TRBD1 or TRBD2 (5 bases each). The germline gives CDR1 MNHNS, CDR2 SASEGT. This CDR3 region has 13 residues. With 9 bases removed from V and 10 bases from J, the gap between germline ends came to 19 bases. Here the CDR3 reads CASWGRPQLEQFF. CDR3 sequence (DNA): TGTGCCAGTTGGGGACGACCCCAACTCGAGCAGTTCTTC.

The chain combines TRBV5-8 with TRBJ2-1, with 9 nucleotides matching TRBD1. CDR1 and CDR2 from the germline V gene are SGHTS and YDEGEE. The trim removed 4 bases at V and 3 bases at J, leaving 8 bases unmatched. This CDR3 contains 16 residues. The CDR3 bases are TGTGCCAGCAGCCTGGACAGGGGAATTTACTACAATGAGCAGTTCTTC. Its translation is CASSLDRGIYYNEQFF.

This rearrangement joins TRBV6-1 to TRBJ2-2, with no clear D. Trimming pared 6 bases from V and 0 bases from J, leaving 11 bases between. The CDR3 covers 15 residues. Germline CDR1 MNHNS, CDR2 SASEGT. The CDR3 here is CASRMGSSNTGELFF. CDR3 coding DNA: TGTGCCAGCAGAATGGGATCCTCGAACACCGGGGAGCTGTTTTTT.

The chain combines TRBV27 with TRBJ1-6, with 10 nucleotides matching TRBD1. The V gene end was trimmed by 2 bases and the J gene end by 12 bases; junction bases not matched to a gene: 10. The CDR3 has 16 residues. Germline V gene sequence: CDR1 MNHEY, CDR2 SMNVEV (reference sequence). CDR3 nucleotides: TGTGCCAGCAGTTTACTCCAGACAGGGGGCGTAGGACCCCTCCACTTT. Translation gives CASSLLQTGGVGPLHF.

The chain links TRBV20-1 to TRBJ1-1, with D maybe TRBD1 (5 bases). CDR3 size: 13 residues. From germline, CDR1 is DFQATT and CDR2 SNEGSKA (reference sequence). V lost 6 bases to trimming and J lost 2 bases, with 13 bases between them. Written as DNA, the CDR3 is TGCAGTGCCCCGCGGGACGGCAACACTGAAGCTTTCTTT. This translates into CSAPRDGNTEAFF.

The chain combines TRBV19 with TRBJ1-2; D gene unclear. Germline CDR1 LNHDA, CDR2 SQIVND (reference sequence). V was cut by 4 bases and J by 7 bases, with 19 bases left in between. This CDR3 is built from 15 residues. The CDR3 DNA reads as TGTGCCAGTAGTAGGTTGTCAGCCCTTCAGAGTGGCTACACCTTC. Translation: CASSRLSALQSGYTF.

This clonotype was seen more than once but under ten times. This chain links TRBV27 with TRBJ1-2, with 8 bases identical to TRBD1. The V and J ends lost 5 bases and 5 bases, in that order; junction bases with no gene match: 4. This CDR3 is 13 amino acids long. Per germline, CDR1 MNHEY and CDR2 SMNVEV (reference sequence). CDR3 loop: CASSGQGAYGYTF. CDR3 bases: TGTGCCAGCAGTGGACAGGGCGCATATGGCTACACCTTC.

The CDR3 sequence is CSAIRGTGIIPFNQPQHF. The CDR3 DNA sequence: TGCAGTGCTATTAGGGGGACAGGGATCATCCCATTCAATCAGCCCCAGCATTTT. The chain links TRBV20-1 to TRBJ1-5, with TRBD1 identical over 9 bases. Germline V gene sequence: CDR1 DFQATT, CDR2 SNEGSKA (reference sequence). The junction had 16 bases not matched to a gene; V was cut back by 4 bases and J by 3 bases. The CDR3 totals 18 residues.

V gene TRBV10-3 combines with J gene TRBJ1-1; D not certain. The CDR3 has 12 amino acids. Trimming cost V 9 bases and J 4 bases, with 12 bases left between them. The germline gives CDR1 ENHRY, CDR2 SYGVKD. The CDR3 coding sequence is TGTGCCATTAGGGAGGCCAGCACTGAAGCTTTCTTT. Its translation: CAIREASTEAFF.

V is TRBV7-9 and J is TRBJ1-2; D ambiguous. V lost 2 bases to trimming and J lost 4 bases, with 11 bases between them. CDR1 is SEHNR, CDR2 FQNEAQ, per germline (reference sequence). This CDR3 contains 14 residues. The DNA for the CDR3 is TGTGCCAGCAGCTTAAAGGAGGTCCTCTATGGCTACACCTTC. Translated, it gives CASSLKEVLYGYTF. The full variable domain, its missing parts supplied by reference TRBV7-9 and TRBJ1-2, is DTGVSQNPRHKITKRGQNVTFRCDPISEHNRLYWYRQTLGQGPEFLTYFQNEAQLEKSRLLSDRFSAERPKGSFSTLEIQRTEQGDSAMYLCASSLKEVLYGYTFGSGTRLTVV.

For this clonotype: One end of the junction is discordant with germline, which a read error may explain. The J gene is TRBJ2-3, the V gene TRBV7-3; D is possibly TRBD1 (6 bases). Germline lookup yields CDR1 SGHTA and CDR2 FQGTGA. The CDR3 loop spans 12 amino acids. The CDR3 spells CASSLTGDTQYF. CDR3 sequence (DNA): TGTGCCAGCAGCCTAACAGGGGATACGCAGTATTTT.

The chain combines TRBV7-9 with TRBJ2-7; 8 nucleotides match TRBD1. This CDR3 has 14 amino acids. V shed 3 bases and J 6 bases; nucleotides not matched to a gene: 7. Germline V gene sequence: CDR1 SEHNR, CDR2 FQNEAQ (reference sequence). The CDR3 sequence is CASSFEQGGSEQYF. The CDR3, as DNA: TGTGCCAGCAGCTTTGAACAGGGGGGAAGCGAGCAGTACTTC.

This clonotype was counted only a few times. A junction end diverges from the germline sequence, so it may reflect a read error. The chain combines TRBV7-7 with TRBJ2-1; 8 bases line up with TRBD2. Per the germline V gene, CDR1 is SSHAT and CDR2 is FNYEAQ (reference sequence). This CDR3 spans 17 amino acids. CDR3 in amino acids: CASSLLGAGAGLDEQFF. The CDR3 bases are TGTGCTAGCAGCTTACTTGGAGCGGGGGCCGGTTTAGATGAGCAGTTCTTC.

The rearrangement uses TRBV7-2 and TRBJ1-5; D gene uncertain. The V and J ends lost 1 base and 7 bases respectively, with 8 bases between them. Germline CDR1 SGHTA, CDR2 FQGNSA. The CDR3 extends over 13 amino acids. The CDR3 coding sequence is TGTGCCAGCAGCTTAGGAGTGAGACAGCCCCAGCATTTT. This gives the protein CASSLGVRQPQHF.

The chain uses TRBV20-1 and TRBJ2-1, with D perhaps matching TRBD1 or TRBD2 (5 bases each). Germline-derived CDR1 and CDR2 are DFQATT and SNEGSKA (reference sequence). V lost 0 bases, J lost 4 bases, and 16 bases lay in between. CDR3 size: 16 residues. The CDR3 bases are TGCAGTGCTAGAGAACCGGGAAAAGGGGTTTACAATGAGCAGTTCTTC. It codes for CSAREPGKGVYNEQFF.

The V call is TRBV10-3, the J call TRBJ2-7; D is possibly TRBD1 or TRBD2 (5 bases each). The CDR3 spans 14 residues. The V end lost 2 bases, the J end lost 3 bases, and 11 bases lay between the germline ends. Per germline, CDR1 ENHRY and CDR2 SYGVKD. CDR3 region: CAISEPGTGYEQYF. CDR3 nucleotide sequence: TGTGCCATCAGTGAGCCAGGGACGGGCTACGAGCAGTACTTC.

This clonotype is medium-sized within its sample. The V and J genes are TRBV5-1 and TRBJ1-2; D unresolved. The V gene's germline CDR1 is SGHRS and CDR2 YFSETQ. This CDR3 spans 14 amino acids. The V gene lost 0 bases and the J gene lost 4 bases, with 10 bases spanning the gap. The CDR3 spells CASSLEVGPYGYTF. Written as DNA, the CDR3 is TGCGCCAGCAGCTTGGAAGTCGGGCCCTATGGCTACACCTTC.

The rearrangement joins TRBV20-1 to TRBJ1-2, with D possibly TRBD1 on 5 matching bases. This CDR3 region has 12 residues. Trimming removed 7 bases from V and 2 bases from J, with 11 bases in between. Germline assignment: CDR1 DFQATT and CDR2 SNEGSKA (reference sequence). CDR3 amino acids: CSVRQPNYGYTF. The CDR3 region has the DNA TGCAGTGTACGACAGCCCAACTATGGCTACACCTTC.